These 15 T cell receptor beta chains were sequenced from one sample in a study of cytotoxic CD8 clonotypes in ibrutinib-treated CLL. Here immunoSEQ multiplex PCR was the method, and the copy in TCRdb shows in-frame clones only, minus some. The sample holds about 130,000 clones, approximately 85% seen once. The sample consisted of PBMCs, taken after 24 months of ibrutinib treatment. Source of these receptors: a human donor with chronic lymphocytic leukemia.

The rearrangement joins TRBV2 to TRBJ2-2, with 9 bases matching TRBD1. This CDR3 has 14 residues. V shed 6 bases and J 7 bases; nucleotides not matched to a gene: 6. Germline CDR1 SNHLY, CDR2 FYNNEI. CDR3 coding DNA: TGTGCCAGCAGAGGACAGGGGCTTAACGGGGAGCTGTTTTTT. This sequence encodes CASRGQGLNGELFF.

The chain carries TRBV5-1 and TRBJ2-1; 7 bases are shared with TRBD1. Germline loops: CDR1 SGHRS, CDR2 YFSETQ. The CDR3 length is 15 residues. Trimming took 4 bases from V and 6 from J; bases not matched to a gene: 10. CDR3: CASSPRQGSRNEQFF. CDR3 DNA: TGCGCCAGCAGCCCCCGACAGGGTAGTCGCAATGAGCAGTTCTTC. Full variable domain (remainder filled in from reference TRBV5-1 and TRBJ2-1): KAGVTQTPRYLIKTRGQQVTLSCSPISGHRSVSWYQQTPGQGLQFLFEYFSETQRNKGNFPGRFSGRQFSNSRSEMNVSTLELGDSALYLCASSPRQGSRNEQFFGPGTRLTVL.

CDR3 DNA sequence: TGTGCGGCAGGACCAGGGGCCTACGAGCAGTACTTC. This sequence encodes CAAGPGAYEQYF. This chain joins TRBV28 and TRBJ2-7; D may be TRBD1 (6 bases). Germline assignment: CDR1 MDHEN and CDR2 SYDVKM. This CDR3 spans 12 amino acids.

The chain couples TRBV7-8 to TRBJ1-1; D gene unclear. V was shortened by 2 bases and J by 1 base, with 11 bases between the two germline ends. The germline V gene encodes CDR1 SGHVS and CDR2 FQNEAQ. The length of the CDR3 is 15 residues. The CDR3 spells CASSLRPFKNTEAFF. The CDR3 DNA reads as TGTGCCAGCAGCTTACGGCCGTTTAAGAACACTGAAGCTTTCTTT.

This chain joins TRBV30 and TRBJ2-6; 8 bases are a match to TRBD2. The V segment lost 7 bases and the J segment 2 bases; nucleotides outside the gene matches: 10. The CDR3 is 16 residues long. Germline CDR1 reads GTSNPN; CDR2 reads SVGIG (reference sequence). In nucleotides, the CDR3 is TGTGCCTACTATGGCGGGGGGAGCGCTGGGGCCAACGTCCTGACTTTC. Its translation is CAYYGGGSAGANVLTF.

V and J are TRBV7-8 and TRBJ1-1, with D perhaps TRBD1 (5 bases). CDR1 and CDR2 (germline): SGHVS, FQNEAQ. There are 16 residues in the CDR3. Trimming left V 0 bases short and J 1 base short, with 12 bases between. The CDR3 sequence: CASSLASTGGNTEAFF. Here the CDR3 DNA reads TGTGCCAGCAGCTTAGCGTCGACGGGGGGGAACACTGAAGCTTTCTTT. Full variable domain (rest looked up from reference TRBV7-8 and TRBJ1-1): GAGVSQSPRYKVAKRGQDVALRCDPISGHVSLFWYQQALGQGPEFLTYFQNEAQLDKSGLPSDRFFAERPEGSVSTLKIQRTQQEDSAVYLCASSLASTGGNTEAFFGQGTRLTVV.

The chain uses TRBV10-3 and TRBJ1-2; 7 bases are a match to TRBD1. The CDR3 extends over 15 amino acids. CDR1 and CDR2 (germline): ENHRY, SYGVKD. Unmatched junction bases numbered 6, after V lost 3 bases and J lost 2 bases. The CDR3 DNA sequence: TGTGCCATCAGTGACTCGACAGGGTTCAACTATGGCTACACCTTC. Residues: CAISDSTGFNYGYTF.

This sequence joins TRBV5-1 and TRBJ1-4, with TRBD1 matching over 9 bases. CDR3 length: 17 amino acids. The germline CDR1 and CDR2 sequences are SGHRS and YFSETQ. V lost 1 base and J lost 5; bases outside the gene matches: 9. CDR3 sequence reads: CASSLLTSGTGNEKLFF. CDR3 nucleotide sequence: TGCGCCAGCAGCTTGCTTACCAGCGGGACAGGGAATGAAAAACTGTTTTTT.

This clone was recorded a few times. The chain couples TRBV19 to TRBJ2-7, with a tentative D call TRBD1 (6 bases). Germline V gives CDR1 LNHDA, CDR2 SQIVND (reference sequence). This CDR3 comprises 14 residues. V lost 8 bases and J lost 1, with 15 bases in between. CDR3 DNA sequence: TGTGCCAGTCATCCGAGAGGGGGTTCCTACGAGCAGTACTTC. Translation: CASHPRGGSYEQYF.

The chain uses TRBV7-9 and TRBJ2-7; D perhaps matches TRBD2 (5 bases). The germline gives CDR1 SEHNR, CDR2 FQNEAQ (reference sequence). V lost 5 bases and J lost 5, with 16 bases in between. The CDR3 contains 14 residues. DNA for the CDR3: TGTGCCAGCAGCGTCCAAGAGCGGCCGGACGAGCAGTACTTC. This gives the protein CASSVQERPDEQYF.

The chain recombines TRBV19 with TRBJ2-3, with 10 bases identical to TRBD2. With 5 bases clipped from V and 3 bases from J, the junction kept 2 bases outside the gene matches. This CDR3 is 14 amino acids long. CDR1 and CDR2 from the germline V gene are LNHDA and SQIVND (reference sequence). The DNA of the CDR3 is TGTGCCAGTAGTGCTAGCGGGAGAACAGATACGCAGTATTTT. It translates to CASSASGRTDTQYF.

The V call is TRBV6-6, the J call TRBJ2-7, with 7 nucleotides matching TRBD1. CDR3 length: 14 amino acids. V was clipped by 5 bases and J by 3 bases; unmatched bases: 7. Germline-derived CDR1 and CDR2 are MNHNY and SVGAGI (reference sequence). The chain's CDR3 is CASSRQGTGYEQYF. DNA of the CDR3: TGTGCCAGCAGTAGACAGGGTACGGGCTACGAGCAGTACTTC.

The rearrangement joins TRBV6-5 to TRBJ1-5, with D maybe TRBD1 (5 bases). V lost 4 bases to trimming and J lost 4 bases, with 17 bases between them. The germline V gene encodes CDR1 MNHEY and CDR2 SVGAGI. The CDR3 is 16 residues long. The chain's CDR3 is CASSSQESALNQPQHF. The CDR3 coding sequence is TGTGCCAGCAGTTCACAGGAATCCGCCCTTAATCAGCCCCAGCATTTT.

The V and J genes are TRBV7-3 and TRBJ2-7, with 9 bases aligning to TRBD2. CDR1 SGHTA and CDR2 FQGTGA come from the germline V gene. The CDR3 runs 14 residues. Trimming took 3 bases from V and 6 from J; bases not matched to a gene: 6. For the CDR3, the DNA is TGTGCCAGCAGCTTCTCAGCGGGAGGAGCCGAGCAGTACTTC. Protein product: CASSFSAGGAEQYF. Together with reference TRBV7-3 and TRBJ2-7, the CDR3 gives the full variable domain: GAGVSQTPSNKVTEKGKYVELRCDPISGHTALYWYRQSLGQGPEFLIYFQGTGAADDSGLPNDRFFAVRPEGSVSTLKIQRTERGDSAVYLCASSFSAGGAEQYFGPGTRLTVT.

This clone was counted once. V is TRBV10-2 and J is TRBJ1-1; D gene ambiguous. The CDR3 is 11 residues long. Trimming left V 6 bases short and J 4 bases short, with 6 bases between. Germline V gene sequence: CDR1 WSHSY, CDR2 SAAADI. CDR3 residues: CASRLGTEAFF. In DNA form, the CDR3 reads TGCGCCAGCAGGCTCGGCACTGAAGCTTTCTTT.